The following is a T cell receptor (beta chain) sequence with its context. No antigen is known for it. Its ends do not fully match the called genes, so a read error is possible. This sample was included in a study of blood T cells in healthy people across ages. General study findings and limits: Across samples, TCR beta diversity tracked strongly with naive T cell percentage. Changes seen in expanded clonotypes were possibly confounded by donor CMV status left unknown. Age brought a roughly linear fall in TCR beta diversity measured per million T cells.

Next came a second PCR, run for about 7 to 12 cycles, which used a sample-barcoded 5' primer along with a J-beta primer mix. A template-switch adaptor containing 12 random nucleotides labeled each cDNA molecule. TCRdb reanalysed the 5' RACE reads using MiXCR and keeps one entry per CDR3 protein. This table holds over 1,500,000 distinct CDR3 sequences, 49% found once. The germline V gene has CDR1 SGHTA and CDR2 FQGNSA. The CDR3 sequence is 14 residues long. The V and J genes are TRBV7-2 and TRBJ2-3; 7 positions agree with TRBD2. Specimen: blood. This TCR came from a woman between 35 and 50 years old in good health. CDR3 protein: CASSTRGTTDTRYF. CDR3 DNA sequence: TGTGCCAGCAGCACGCGCGGGACTACAGATACGCGGTATTTT.